The 5 T cell receptor beta chains below come from one sample, sequenced in a study of immune evolution from preneoplasia to lung adenocarcinoma. The table came from immunoSEQ multiplex PCR; TCRdb's copy has only in-frame clones and leaves some out. The table includes 16,000 or so clones, 86% detected once. The sequenced sample was FFPE invasive lung adenocarcinoma tissue. These receptors were taken from a person between 70 and 80 years old with invasive lung adenocarcinoma.

V and J are TRBV5-1 and TRBJ1-1; D is unresolved. The V and J ends lost 2 bases and 1 base respectively, with 6 bases between them. The CDR3 runs 13 residues. Germline CDR1 reads SGHRS; CDR2 reads YFSETQ. The CDR3 coding sequence is TGCGCCAGCAGCTTTCGAGGGAACACTGAAGCTTTCTTT. Its translation: CASSFRGNTEAFF.

The chain combines TRBV19 with TRBJ2-1; D unresolved. V was shortened by 1 base and J by 7 bases, with 8 bases between the two germline ends. Germline CDR1 reads LNHDA; CDR2 reads SQIVND (reference sequence). This CDR3 has 13 amino acids. DNA for the CDR3: TGTGCCAGTAGTATAGTGGCGAGTAATGAGCAGTTCTTC. It yields the protein CASSIVASNEQFF. Supplemented by reference TRBV19 and TRBJ2-1, the full variable domain reads DGGITQSPKYLFRKEGQNVTLSCEQNLNHDAMYWYRQDPGQGLRLIYYSQIVNDFQKGDIAEGYSVSREKKESFPLTVTSAQKNPTAFYLCASSIVASNEQFFGPGTRLTVL.

The chain recombines TRBV6-1 with TRBJ1-4; maybe TRBD1 (5 bases). Germline V gene data show CDR1 as MNHNS and CDR2 as SASEGT. V gave up 3 bases and J gave up 7 bases, with 15 bases separating them. This CDR3 has 15 residues. The CDR3, as DNA: TGTGCCAGCAGTGATCGCCCTGGGGCTCCTGAAAAACTGTTTTTT. Encoded protein: CASSDRPGAPEKLFF.

The rearrangement links TRBV30 to TRBJ2-6; 11 bases match TRBD1. Germline CDR1 and CDR2: GTSNPN and SVGIG (reference sequence). The trim removed 6 bases at V and 3 bases at J, leaving 4 bases unmatched. The length of the CDR3 is 15 residues. The CDR3 loop is CACKDRGLGANVLTF. CDR3 in DNA: TGTGCCTGCAAGGACAGGGGGCTTGGGGCCAACGTCCTGACTTTC.

The chain is built from TRBV19 and TRBJ2-7; 8 bases map to TRBD1. V lost 5 bases and J lost 4; bases outside the gene matches: 4. This CDR3 has 13 residues. Germline-derived CDR1 and CDR2 are LNHDA and SQIVND (reference sequence). The CDR3 loop is CASSAGGVYEQYF. CDR3 DNA: TGTGCCAGTAGTGCAGGGGGCGTTTACGAGCAGTACTTC.